This T cell receptor (beta chain) was found in a study of beta chain features in type 1 diabetes. The study, taken as a whole, reports: Shorter TCRB CDR3s, moderately but significantly so, marked every one of the four CD4+ subsets in Type 1 diabetes patients. There was a possibility that cDNA sequencing over-represented cells with high TCR expression.

CDR3 length: 15 residues. Germline CDR1 reads SGDLS; CDR2 reads YYNGEE. With 0 bases removed from V and 2 bases from J, the gap between germline ends came to 12 bases. Sequenced material consisted of expressed TCRB transcripts (all of the isolated RNA was reverse transcribed). TCRdb keeps only in-frame clones here, not all; method: immunoSEQ multiplex PCR. The data hold about 170,000 clones, with over 6% observed a single time. The authors took one heparinised blood draw, averaging about 120 mL, from each donor. There are many counts of this clone. Its antigen remains unknown. The chain uses TRBV9 and TRBJ2-7; D may be TRBD1 (6 bases). Specimen: central memory CD4+ T cells from blood. The sequence was obtained from a man between 18 and 35 years old with type 1 diabetes. CDR3 nucleotides: TGTGCCAGCAGCGTAGGGCCAGGGGACGCCTACGAGCAGTACTTC. It codes for CASSVGPGDAYEQYF. The full variable domain, completed using reference TRBV9 and TRBJ2-7, is DSGVTQTPKHLITATGQRVTLRCSPRSGDLSVYWYQQSLDQGLQFLIQYYNGEERAKGNILERFSAQQFPDLHSELNLSSLELGDSALYFCASSVGPGDAYEQYFGPGTRLTVT.